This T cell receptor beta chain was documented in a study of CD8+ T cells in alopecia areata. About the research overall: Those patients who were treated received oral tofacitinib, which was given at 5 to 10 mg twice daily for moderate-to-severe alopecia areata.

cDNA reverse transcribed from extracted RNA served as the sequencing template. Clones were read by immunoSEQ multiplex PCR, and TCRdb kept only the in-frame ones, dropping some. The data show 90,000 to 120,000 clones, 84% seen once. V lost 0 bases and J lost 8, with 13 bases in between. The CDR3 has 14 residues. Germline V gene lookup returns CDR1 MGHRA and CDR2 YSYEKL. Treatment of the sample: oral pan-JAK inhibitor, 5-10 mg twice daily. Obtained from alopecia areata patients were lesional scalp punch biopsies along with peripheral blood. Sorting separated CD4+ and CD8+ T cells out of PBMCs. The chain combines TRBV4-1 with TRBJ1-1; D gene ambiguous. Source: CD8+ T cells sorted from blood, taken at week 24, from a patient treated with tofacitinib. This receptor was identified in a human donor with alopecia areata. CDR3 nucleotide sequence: TGCGCCAGCAGCCAAGATCTGAAGCAGGCCGAAGCTTTCTTT. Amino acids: CASSQDLKQAEAFF.